This TCR beta chain was recovered during a study of cytomegalovirus exposure and HLA in healthy donors. Whole-study findings and limits: Later analysis associated a missense DCLRE1C variant with TCR beta V- and J-gene trimming. Reportedly, fewer N-insertions than the 666-donor mean appeared in an Asian-associated ancestry cluster in a later analysis.

The primer mix had 60 Vbeta and 13 Jbeta primers. As processed by the authors: Counted up in a later analysis, unique TCR beta chains came to 65 million to 100 million, with some 11 million shared. Only in-frame clones appear in the TCRdb table, and some are missing; sequencing was by immunoSEQ multiplex PCR. That table supplies the V and J calls and clone size; D and trimming were determined from the DNA. Of 150,000 to 200,000 clones listed, 70% to 75% are singletons. The V segment lost 5 bases and the J segment 10 bases; nucleotides outside the gene matches: 2. Germline assignment: CDR1 MNHEY and CDR2 SVGAGI. This CDR3 contains 14 residues. This clone was counted a single time. Its antigen remains unidentified.

The receptor was derived from a young man in good health and CMV-seropositive. Source material: PBMCs. The chain carries TRBV6-5 and TRBJ2-2; TRBD2 aligns across 15 bases. CDR3 amino acids: CASSGLAGGEELFF. The DNA for the CDR3 is TGTGCCAGCAGTGGACTAGCGGGAGGGGAGGAGCTGTTTTTT.